The table lists the clone carrying this T cell receptor (beta chain) with a few counts. What it binds is not known. With 60 Vbeta and 13 Jbeta primers, the PCR was carried out. Method: immunoSEQ multiplex PCR; TCRdb's copy keeps in-frame clones and lacks some. The sample shows around 120,000 clones, around 70% of them seen only once. This entry comes from a study of cytomegalovirus exposure and HLA in healthy donors. Study-wide points: It was reported that TCR beta sequences correctly inferred the HLA-A and HLA-B alleles for most subjects. Among immune exposure information, only CMV serostatus was available. A later analysis found that most CMV-associated TCR beta chains appeared HLA-restricted.

CDR1 is SGHTA and CDR2 is FQGNSA in the germline V gene. CDR3 length equals 17 residues. Unmatched junction bases numbered 9, after V lost 4 bases and J lost 0 bases. Sequences were obtained from PBMCs. The chain carries TRBV7-2 and TRBJ2-3; 8 positions agree with TRBD2. The TCR was taken from a woman aged 45-65 years in good health and CMV-seropositive. CDR3: CASSSWGGGGSTDTQYF. CDR3 DNA: TGTGCCAGCAGCTCGTGGGGTGGCGGGGGGAGCACAGATACGCAGTATTTT.